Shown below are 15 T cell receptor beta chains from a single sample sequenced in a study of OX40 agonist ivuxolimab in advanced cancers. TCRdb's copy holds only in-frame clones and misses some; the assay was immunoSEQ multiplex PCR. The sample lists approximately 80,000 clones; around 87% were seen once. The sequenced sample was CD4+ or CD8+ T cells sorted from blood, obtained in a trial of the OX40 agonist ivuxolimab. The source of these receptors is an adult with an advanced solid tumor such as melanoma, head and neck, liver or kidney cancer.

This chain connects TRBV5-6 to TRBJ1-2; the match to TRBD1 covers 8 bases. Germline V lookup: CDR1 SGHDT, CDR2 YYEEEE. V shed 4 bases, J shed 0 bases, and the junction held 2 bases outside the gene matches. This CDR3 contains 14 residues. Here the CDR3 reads CASSRQGTNYGYTF. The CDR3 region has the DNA TGTGCCAGCAGCCGACAGGGGACTAACTATGGCTACACCTTC.

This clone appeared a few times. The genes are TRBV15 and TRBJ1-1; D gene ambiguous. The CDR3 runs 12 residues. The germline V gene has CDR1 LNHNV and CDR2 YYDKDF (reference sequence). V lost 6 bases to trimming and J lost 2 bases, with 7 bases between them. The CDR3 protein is CATRQTNTEAFF. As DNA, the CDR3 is TGTGCCACCAGACAGACCAACACTGAAGCTTTCTTT.

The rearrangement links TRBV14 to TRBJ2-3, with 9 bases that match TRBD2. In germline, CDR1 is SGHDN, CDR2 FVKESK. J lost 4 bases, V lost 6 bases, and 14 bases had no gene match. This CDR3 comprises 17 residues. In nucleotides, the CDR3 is TGTGCCAGCAGACACCTCCGGTCGCGGGAGGGCGCAGATACGCAGTATTTT. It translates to CASRHLRSREGADTQYF.

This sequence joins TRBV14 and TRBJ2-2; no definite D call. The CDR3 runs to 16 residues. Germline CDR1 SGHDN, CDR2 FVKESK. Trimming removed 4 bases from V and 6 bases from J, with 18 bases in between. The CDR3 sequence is CASSPLARSQSGELFF. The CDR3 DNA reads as TGTGCCAGCAGCCCCTTAGCACGAAGTCAGTCCGGGGAGCTGTTTTTT. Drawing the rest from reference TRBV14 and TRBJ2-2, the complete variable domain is EAGVTQFPSHSVIEKGQTVTLRCDPISGHDNLYWYRRVMGKEIKFLLHFVKESKQDESGMPNNRFLAERTGGTYSTLKVQPAELEDSGVYFCASSPLARSQSGELFFGEGSRLTVL.

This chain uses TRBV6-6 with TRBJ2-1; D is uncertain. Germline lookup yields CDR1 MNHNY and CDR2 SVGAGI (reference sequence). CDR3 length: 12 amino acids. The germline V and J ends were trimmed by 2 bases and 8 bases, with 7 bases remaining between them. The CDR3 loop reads CASSYGAYEQFF. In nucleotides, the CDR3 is TGTGCCAGCAGTTACGGAGCGTATGAGCAGTTCTTC.

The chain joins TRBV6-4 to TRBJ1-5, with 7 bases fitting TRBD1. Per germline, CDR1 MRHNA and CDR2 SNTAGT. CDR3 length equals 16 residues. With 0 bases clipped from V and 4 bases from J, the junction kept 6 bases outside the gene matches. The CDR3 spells CASSDSEQGENQPQHF. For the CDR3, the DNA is TGTGCCAGCAGTGACTCCGAGCAGGGGGAGAATCAGCCCCAGCATTTT.

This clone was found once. Here the CDR3 DNA reads TGCGCCAGCAGTGATAAGTCACCGGGCAATGAGCAGTTCTTC. It encodes CASSDKSPGNEQFF. The V and J genes are TRBV10-1 and TRBJ2-1; D not resolved. There are 14 residues in the CDR3. The V and J ends lost 3 bases and 6 bases respectively, with 12 bases between them. From germline, CDR1 is WNHNN and CDR2 SYGVQD (reference sequence).

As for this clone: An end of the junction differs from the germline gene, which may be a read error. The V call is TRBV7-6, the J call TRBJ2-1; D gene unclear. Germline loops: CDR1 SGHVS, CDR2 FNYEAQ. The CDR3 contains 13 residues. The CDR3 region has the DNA TGTGCCAGCAGCCCTGTCTCCCACAATGAGCAGTTCTTC. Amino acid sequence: CASSPVSHNEQFF.

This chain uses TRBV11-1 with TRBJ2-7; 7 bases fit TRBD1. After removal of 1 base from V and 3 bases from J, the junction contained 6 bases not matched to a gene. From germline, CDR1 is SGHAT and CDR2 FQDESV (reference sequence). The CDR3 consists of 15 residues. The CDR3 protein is CASSLGQGDFYEQYF. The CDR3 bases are TGTGCCAGCAGCTTAGGGCAGGGGGATTTCTACGAGCAGTACTTC.

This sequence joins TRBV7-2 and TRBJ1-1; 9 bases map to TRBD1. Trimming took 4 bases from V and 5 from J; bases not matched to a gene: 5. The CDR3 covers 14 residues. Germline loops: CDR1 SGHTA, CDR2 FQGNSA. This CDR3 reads CASSSGQGRTEAFF. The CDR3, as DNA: TGTGCCAGCAGCTCGGGACAGGGTAGAACTGAAGCTTTCTTT.

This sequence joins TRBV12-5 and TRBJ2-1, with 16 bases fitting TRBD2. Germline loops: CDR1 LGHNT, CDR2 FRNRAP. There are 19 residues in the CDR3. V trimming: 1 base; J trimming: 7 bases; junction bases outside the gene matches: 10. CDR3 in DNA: TGTGCTAGTGGTTTGGAGAACTCCGGGACTAGCGGGAGGGTAAATGAGCAGTTCTTC. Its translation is CASGLENSGTSGRVNEQFF.

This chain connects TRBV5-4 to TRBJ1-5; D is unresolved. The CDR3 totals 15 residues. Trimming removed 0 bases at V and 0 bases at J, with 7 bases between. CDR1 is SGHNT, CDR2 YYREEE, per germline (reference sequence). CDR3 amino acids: CASSLDGNSNQPQHF. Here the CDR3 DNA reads TGTGCCAGCAGCTTGGACGGAAATAGCAATCAGCCCCAGCATTTT.

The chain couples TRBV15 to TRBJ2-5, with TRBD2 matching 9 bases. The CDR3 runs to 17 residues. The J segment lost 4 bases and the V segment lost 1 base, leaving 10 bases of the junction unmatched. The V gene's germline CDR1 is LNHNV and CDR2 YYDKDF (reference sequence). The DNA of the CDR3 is TGTGCCACCAGCAGAGCTGGTTTTAGCGGGAGAGGAGAGACCCAGTACTTC. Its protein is CATSRAGFSGRGETQYF. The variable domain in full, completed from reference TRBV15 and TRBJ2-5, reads DAMVIQNPRYQVTQFGKPVTLSCSQTLNHNVMYWYQQKSSQAPKLLFHYYDKDFNNEADTPDNFQSRRPNTSFCFLDIRSPGLGDTAMYLCATSRAGFSGRGETQYFGPGTRLLVL.

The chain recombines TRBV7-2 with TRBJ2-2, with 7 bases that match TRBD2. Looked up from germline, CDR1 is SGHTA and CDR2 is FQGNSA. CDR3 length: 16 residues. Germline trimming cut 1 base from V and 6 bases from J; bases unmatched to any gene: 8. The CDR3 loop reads CASSLVVSRGAGELFF. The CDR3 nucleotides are TGTGCCAGCAGCTTAGTGGTCTCCCGGGGGGCCGGGGAGCTGTTTTTT.

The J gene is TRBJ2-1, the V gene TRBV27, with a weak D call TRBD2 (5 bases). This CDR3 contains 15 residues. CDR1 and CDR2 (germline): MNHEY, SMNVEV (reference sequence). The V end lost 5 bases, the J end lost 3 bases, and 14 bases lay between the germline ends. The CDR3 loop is CASSPTRSDYNEQFF. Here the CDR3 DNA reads TGTGCCAGCAGTCCAACTAGATCTGACTACAATGAGCAGTTCTTC.